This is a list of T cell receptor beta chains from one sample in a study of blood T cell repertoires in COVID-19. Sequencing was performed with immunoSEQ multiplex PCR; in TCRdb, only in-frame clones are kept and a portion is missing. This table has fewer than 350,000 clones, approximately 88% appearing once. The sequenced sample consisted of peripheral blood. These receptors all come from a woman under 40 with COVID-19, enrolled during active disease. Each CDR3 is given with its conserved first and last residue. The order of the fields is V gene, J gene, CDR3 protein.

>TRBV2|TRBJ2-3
CASSGYDTQYF
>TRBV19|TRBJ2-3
CASSIGSGGLSPTQYF
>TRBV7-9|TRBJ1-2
CASSFITGNGYTF
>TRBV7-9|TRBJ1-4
CASSSGFRGRDRLFF
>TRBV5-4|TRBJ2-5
CASSAITGGRVGTQYF
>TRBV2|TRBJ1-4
CASSAATGFGGEKLFF
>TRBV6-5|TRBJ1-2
CASRDRGLGYTF
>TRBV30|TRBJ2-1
CAWSLLRQGPFF
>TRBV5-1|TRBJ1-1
CASSPGDNTEAFF
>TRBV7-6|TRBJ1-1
CASSNSKGARGTEAFF
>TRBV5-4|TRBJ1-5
CASSLDLQGPVRQPQHF
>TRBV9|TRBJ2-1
CASSVNSGNEQFF
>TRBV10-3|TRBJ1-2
CAIRRDSTNYGYTF
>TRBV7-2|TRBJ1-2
CASSLAARGYGYTF
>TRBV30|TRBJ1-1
CAWIPGHTNTEAFF
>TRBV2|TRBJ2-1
CASMMGGRGDEQFF